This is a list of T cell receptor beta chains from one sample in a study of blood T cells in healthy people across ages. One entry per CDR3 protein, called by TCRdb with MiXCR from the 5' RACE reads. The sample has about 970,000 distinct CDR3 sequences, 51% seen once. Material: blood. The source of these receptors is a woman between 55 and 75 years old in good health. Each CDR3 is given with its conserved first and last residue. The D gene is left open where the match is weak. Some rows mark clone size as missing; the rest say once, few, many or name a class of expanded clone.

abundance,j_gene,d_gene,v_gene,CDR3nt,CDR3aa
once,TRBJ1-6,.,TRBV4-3,TGCGCCAGCAGCCAAGATCTTAGGGTGCTCGCCGGATCACCCCTCCACTTT,CASSQDLRVLAGSPLHF
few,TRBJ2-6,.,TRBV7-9,TGTGCCAGCAGCCCCGAAAATGGAAGTGGGGCCAACGTCCTGACTTTC,CASSPENGSGANVLTF
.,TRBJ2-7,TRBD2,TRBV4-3,TGCGCCAGCAGCCAAGGGATAGCGGGAGGGCCCTGGGAGCAGTACTTC,CASSQGIAGGPWEQYF
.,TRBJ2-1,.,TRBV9,TGTGCCAGCAGCCCAAGTGGTGCGGGACCAAGCTCCTACAATGAGCAGTTCTTC,CASSPSGAGPSSYNEQFF
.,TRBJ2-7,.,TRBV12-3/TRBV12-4,TGTGCCAGCAGCCGAGGACCAGGGGACCCCTACGAGCAGTACTTC,CASSRGPGDPYEQYF
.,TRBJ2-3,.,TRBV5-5,TGTGCCAGCAGCTTCGAGGGGCCAGATACGCAGTATTTT,CASSFEGPDTQYF
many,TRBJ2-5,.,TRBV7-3,TGTGCCAGCAGCCCCCCGGGCCTTGGAGAGACCCAGTACTTC,CASSPPGLGETQYF
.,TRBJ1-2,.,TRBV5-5,TGTGCCAGCAGCTTGGCGCCAGACTATGGCTACACCTTC,CASSLAPDYGYTF
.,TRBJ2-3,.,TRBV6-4,TGTGCCCGCAGTCGGACGGGTCCAGATACGCAGTATTTT,CARSRTGPDTQYF
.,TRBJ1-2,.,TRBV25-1,TGTGCCAGCAGAATGGATTCAGGTGGCTACACCTTC,CASRMDSGGYTF
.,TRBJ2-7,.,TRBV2,TGTGCCAGCAGTGAAGCCAGGCCGAAGGCCTGCGAGCAGTACTTC,CASSEARPKACEQYF
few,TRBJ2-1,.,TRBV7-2,TGTGCCAGCAGCCTCGCGAGCGGGTGGTACAATGAGCAGTTCTTC,CASSLASGWYNEQFF
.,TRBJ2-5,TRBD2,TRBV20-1,TGCAGTGCTAAGGGACTAGCGGGGAAAGAGACCCAGTACTTC,CSAKGLAGKETQYF
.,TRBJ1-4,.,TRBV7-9,TGTGCCAGCAGCGTTGGCCAGTCTAATGAAAAACTGTTTTTT,CASSVGQSNEKLFF
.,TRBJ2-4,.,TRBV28,TGTGCCAGCAGCCTCCCTCGTGCCACGGGAAACATTCAGTACTTC,CASSLPRATGNIQYF
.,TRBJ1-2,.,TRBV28,TGTGCCAGCAGTTTAAGTGCCACGGAAAATGGCTACACCTTC,CASSLSATENGYTF
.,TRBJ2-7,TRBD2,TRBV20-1,TGCAGTGCTAGCGGGAGGGTCTACGAGCAGTACTTC,CSASGRVYEQYF
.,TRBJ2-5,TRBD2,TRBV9,TGTGCCAGCAGCGTAGGACTAGCGGGAGCGCAAGAGACCCAGTACTTC,CASSVGLAGAQETQYF
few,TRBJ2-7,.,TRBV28,TGTGCCAGCAGTTTATGGGTGGAAGGCTACGAGCAGTACTTC,CASSLWVEGYEQYF
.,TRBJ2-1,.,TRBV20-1,TGCAGTGCGAGGGCTTACTCCTACAATGAGCAGTTCTTC,CSARAYSYNEQFF
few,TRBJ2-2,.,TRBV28,TGTGCCAGCAGCGAAGACAGTCCCGGGGAGCTGTTTTTT,CASSEDSPGELFF
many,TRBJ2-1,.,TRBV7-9,TGTGCCAGCAGCCCAAGTTGGGGAGCCTCCTACAATGAGCAGTTCTTC,CASSPSWGASYNEQFF
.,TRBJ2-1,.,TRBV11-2,TGTGCCAGCAGCCCCCAGCGGCCCTGGGGGTACAATGAGCAGTTCTTC,CASSPQRPWGYNEQFF
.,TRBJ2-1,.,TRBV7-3,TGTGCCAGCAGCCCCCTGGGGGCTACACCCTACAATGAGCAGTTCTTC,CASSPLGATPYNEQFF
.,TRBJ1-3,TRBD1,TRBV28,TGTGCCAGCAGTTCCTATACTCGGACAGGGGTCAAGGGGGGTCGTAACACCATATATTTT,CASSSYTRTGVKGGRNTIYF
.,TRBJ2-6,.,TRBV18,TGTGCCAGCTCAGTACAGTCTACAGTTGGGGCCAACGTCCTGACTTTC,CASSVQSTVGANVLTF
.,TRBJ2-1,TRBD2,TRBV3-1,TGTGCCAGCAGCCCCCAATGGACTAGCGGGAGGGATTACAATGAGCAGTTCTTC,CASSPQWTSGRDYNEQFF
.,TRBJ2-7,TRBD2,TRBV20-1,TGCAGTGCCTTATCGGTAGCGGGAACCTACGAGCAGTACTTC,CSALSVAGTYEQYF
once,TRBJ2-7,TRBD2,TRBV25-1,TGTGCCAGCAGTGTTGCCCGGGACTACCTCAAGCAGTACTTC,CASSVARDYLKQYF
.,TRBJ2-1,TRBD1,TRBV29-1,TGCAGCGCCGACAGGGCCCAAGAGACCCAGTTCTTC,CSADRAQETQFF
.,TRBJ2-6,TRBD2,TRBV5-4,TGTGCCAGCAGCCCCATGGGGGGGGTAGATACTGGGGCCAACGTCCTGACTTTC,CASSPMGGVDTGANVLTF
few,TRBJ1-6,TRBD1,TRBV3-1,TGTGCCAGCAGGCGCGGACAGGGAGGTTCACCCCTCCACTTT,CASRRGQGGSPLHF
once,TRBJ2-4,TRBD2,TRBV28,TGTGCCAGCAGTTTACCCCGGACTAGCGGGGTCGCACAGGTAGCCAAAAACATTCAGTACTTC,CASSLPRTSGVAQVAKNIQYF
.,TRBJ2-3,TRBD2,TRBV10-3,TGTGCCATCAGTGATGGGCTAGCGGGAGGGCCGATCACAGATACGCAGTATTTT,CAISDGLAGGPITDTQYF
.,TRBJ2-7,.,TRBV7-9,TGCGCCAGCAGCGCCGGACAGCTCTCCTACGAGCAGTACTTC,CASSAGQLSYEQYF
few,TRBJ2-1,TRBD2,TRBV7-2,TGTGCCAGCAGCTTACTAAGCGGGAAGAGCTCCTACAATGAGCAGTTCTTC,CASSLLSGKSSYNEQFF
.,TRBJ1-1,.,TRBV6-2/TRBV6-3,TGTGCCAGCAGTTGGTGGACGAACACTGAAGCTTTCTTT,CASSWWTNTEAFF